This is a list of T cell receptor beta chains from one sample in a study of blood T cell repertoires in COVID-19. Sequencing used immunoSEQ multiplex PCR; TCRdb keeps in-frame clones, though not all of them. The data show about 230,000 clones, approximately 87% seen once. The material sequenced was peripheral blood. These receptors all come from a woman aged 70 to 79 with active or convalescent COVID-19. Each CDR3 is given with its conserved first and last residue. The D gene is left open where the match is weak. Not every row has a clone size; where given, it reads once, few, many or a size class.

v_gene	d_gene	abundance	j_gene	CDR3nt	CDR3aa
TRBV3-1/TRBV3-2	TRBD1	.	TRBJ1-5	TGTGCCAGCAGCCAAGATCGGGGGACAGGGTTGGGGTATAGCAATCAGCCCCAGCATTTT	CASSQDRGTGLGYSNQPQHF
TRBV28	TRBD1	.	TRBJ1-1	TGTGCCAGCCTGACAGGGCAGAATGGTGAAGCTTTCTTT	CASLTGQNGEAFF
TRBV5-1	TRBD2	.	TRBJ2-7	TGCGCCAGCAGCTTGACGGCGGGAGTCAACGAGCAGTACTTC	CASSLTAGVNEQYF
TRBV5-1	.	.	TRBJ1-1	TGCGCCAGCAGCTTGACAGGAGAGAACACTGAAGCTTTCTTT	CASSLTGENTEAFF
TRBV6-2/TRBV6-3	TRBD1	.	TRBJ1-1	TGTGCCAGCAGCACCCGGACAGGGCGGGGGACTGAAGCTTTCTTT	CASSTRTGRGTEAFF
TRBV7-9	.	.	TRBJ1-5	TGTGCCAGCAGCTTAGCGACAGACCCTAGGCCCCAGCATTTT	CASSLATDPRPQHF
TRBV7-9	.	.	TRBJ2-4	TGTGCCAGCAGCGCGTTACGGGGGGCTCTAGCCAAAAACATTCAGTACTTC	CASSALRGALAKNIQYF
TRBV2	TRBD1	.	TRBJ1-5	TGTGCCAGCAGCCGTGACAGGGGAGGAGGTCAGCCCCAGCATTTT	CASSRDRGGGQPQHF
TRBV7-3	TRBD2	once	TRBJ2-1	TGTGCCAGCAGCAATAGCGGGGAATACAATGAGCAGTTCTTC	CASSNSGEYNEQFF
TRBV5-1	TRBD1	.	TRBJ1-4	TGCGCCAGCAGCCCGAATGGACAGGGGGCCGAGGAAAAACTGTTTTTT	CASSPNGQGAEEKLFF
TRBV19	.	.	TRBJ2-5	TGTGCCAGTAGTATGGCGGGGCCCGAGACCCAGTACTTC	CASSMAGPETQYF
TRBV6-2/TRBV6-3	.	.	TRBJ1-2	TGTGCCAGCAGTGCTCAGGGGCCCCTTGGCTATGGCTACACCTTC	CASSAQGPLGYGYTF
TRBV11-1	.	.	TRBJ2-5	TGTGCCAGCAGCCGGGACAATCAAGAGACCCAGTACTTC	CASSRDNQETQYF
TRBV5-1	TRBD1	.	TRBJ2-3	TGCGCCAGCAGCCCCGTGGGGACAGGGGCAGATACGCAGTATTTT	CASSPVGTGADTQYF
TRBV10-1	TRBD2	.	TRBJ2-3	TGCGCCAGCAGTCTGACTAGCGGGGGCACAGATACGCAGTATTTT	CASSLTSGGTDTQYF
TRBV7-3	TRBD2	.	TRBJ2-2	TGTGCCAGCAGCTTAACTGTAGCGGGGAACACCGGGGAGCTGTTTTTT	CASSLTVAGNTGELFF
TRBV2	TRBD1	.	TRBJ2-1	TGTGCCAGCAGTGAGGCAGGGGGCGGTGAGCAGTTCTTC	CASSEAGGGEQFF
TRBV4-2	TRBD2	once	TRBJ2-1	TGTGCCAGCAGCCAAGGGCTAGCGGGGTACAATGAGCAGTTCTTC	CASSQGLAGYNEQFF